These 30 T cell receptor beta chains were sequenced from one sample in a study of T cells in women clearing cervical HPV infection. Here immunoSEQ multiplex PCR was the method, and the copy in TCRdb shows in-frame clones only, minus some. The table for this sample gives more than 25,000 clones. The sample was blood buffy coat. The receptors were sampled from a woman between 18 and 75 years old with a cervical HPV16 infection that either progressed to CIN3+ or cleared (not recorded which).

Remarks on this clone: The read halts 3 residues ahead of the CDR3 end, with the missing end drawn from the germline J gene. This chain links TRBV29-1 with TRBJ2-1, with 10 bases that match TRBD1. The germline gives CDR1 SQVTM, CDR2 ANQGSEA. The CDR3 is 12 amino acids. The trim removed 6 bases at V and 7 bases at J, leaving 3 bases unmatched. This chain's CDR3 is CSVTGGGNEQFF. The covered CDR3 bases are TGCAGCGTGACAGGGGGCGGGAATGAG.

In regard to this clone: The CDR3 goes on 3 residues after the read ends, and that part is filled in from the germline J gene. The chain links TRBV7-2 to TRBJ2-7; D is perhaps TRBD2 (6 bases). The CDR3 is 14 residues long. Trimming took 5 bases from V and 4 from J, leaving 15 bases between them. CDR1 is SGHTA and CDR2 is FQGNSA in the germline V gene. The covered CDR3 bases are TGTGCCAGCAGCCGGAGACTAGTGGGGTACGAG. The encoded protein is CASSRRLVGYE. The full CDR3 sequence reads CASSRRLVGYEQYF.

Partial CDR3 DNA: TGCAGTGCTAGAGATCGAGCTAGCGGAAGCACAGATACG. This encodes CSARDRASGSTDT. In full, the CDR3 is CSARDRASGSTDTQYF. The chain joins TRBV20-1 to TRBJ2-3; 7 positions match TRBD2. The CDR3 end lies 3 residues beyond the end of the read and is filled in from the germline J gene. CDR3 length: 16 residues. Germline CDR1 and CDR2: DFQATT and SNEGSKA (reference sequence). Trimming cost V 0 bases and J 0 bases; bases outside gene matches: 6.

CDR3 bases read: TGTGCCAGCAGCTTAGGACTCTGGGGAGAGACC. Its translation is CASSLGLWGET. The full-length CDR3 reads as CASSLGLWGETQYF. The chain couples TRBV7-3 to TRBJ2-5; possibly TRBD2 for D (5 bases). The read stops 3 residues short of the end of the CDR3; the missing end is completed from the germline J gene. CDR3 length equals 14 residues. V was cut by 2 bases and J by 4 bases, with 11 bases left in between. CDR1 is SGHTA, CDR2 FQGTGA, per germline.

Concerning this clone: Read coverage stops 3 residues before the CDR3 terminus; the germline J gene supplies the remainder. The rearrangement uses TRBV18 and TRBJ2-7, with 7 bases aligning to TRBD2. With 3 bases clipped from V and 5 bases from J, the junction kept 4 bases outside the gene matches. In germline, CDR1 is KGHSH, CDR2 LQKENI. The CDR3 totals 13 residues. Partial CDR3 DNA: TGTGCCAGCTCACCCGGCGGGAGTAACGAG. This codes for CASSPGGSNE. The entire CDR3 sequence reads CASSPGGSNEQYF.

Concerning this clone itself: The read terminates 3 residues ahead of where the CDR3 ends, so the germline J gene completes it. This specimen includes other DNA sequences encoding the same CDR3. This chain joins TRBV19 and TRBJ2-3; no reliable D call. The CDR3 sequence is 13 residues long. The germline gives CDR1 LNHDA, CDR2 SQIVND (reference sequence). The sequenced part of the CDR3 DNA is TGTGCCAGTAGTTCACAGAACAATCAGCCG. Encoded protein: CASSSQNNQP. From start to end, the CDR3 is CASSSQNNQPQYF. The full variable domain, in which reference TRBV19 and TRBJ2-3 provide the parts outside the CDR3, is DGGITQSPKYLFRKEGQNVTLSCEQNLNHDAMYWYRQDPGQGLRLIYYSQIVNDFQKGDIAEGYSVSREKKESFPLTVTSAQKNPTAFYLCASSSQNNQPQYFGPGTRLTVL.

As to this clone: Read coverage stops 3 residues before the CDR3 terminus; the germline J gene supplies the remainder. The genes are TRBV18 and TRBJ1-1, with D unresolved. V was trimmed by 6 bases and J by 4 bases, leaving 9 bases between them. The CDR3 is 12 amino acids. The germline V gene encodes CDR1 KGHSH and CDR2 LQKENI. CDR3: CASSQGFTEAFF. CDR3 bases read: TGTGCCAGCTCTCAAGGGTTCACTGAA.

On this clone itself: The read stops 3 residues short of the end of the CDR3; the missing end is completed from the germline J gene. The chain employs TRBV7-8 and TRBJ1-3, with a weak D call TRBD1 (6 bases). The CDR3 runs 17 residues. Germline V lookup: CDR1 SGHVS, CDR2 FQNEAQ. V was shortened by 5 bases and J by 4 bases, with 21 bases between the two germline ends. The CDR3 here is CASSSGRGANRGNTIYF. CDR3 DNA (partial): TGTGCCAGCAGCAGTGGGCGGGGGGCAAATCGGGGAAACACC.

Remarks on this clone: Read sequence stops 3 residues before the CDR3 end, and the germline J gene provides the missing end. The chain uses TRBV29-1 and TRBJ2-3, with TRBD1 matching over 8 bases. With 6 bases clipped from V and 4 bases from J, the junction kept 3 bases outside the gene matches. The CDR3 is 12 amino acids. Germline loops: CDR1 SQVTM, CDR2 ANQGSEA. The CDR3 region is CSVATGADTQYF. The part of the CDR3 DNA that was read is TGCAGCGTCGCGACAGGGGCAGATACG.

In regard to this clone: The read finishes 3 residues shy of the CDR3 end, and the germline J gene is used to complete it. The V gene is TRBV27, the J gene TRBJ1-4, with TRBD1 matching 7 bases. The CDR3 is 14 amino acids. Trimming removed 2 bases from V and 7 bases from J; junction bases left unmatched: 4. The germline CDR1 and CDR2 sequences are MNHEY and SMNVEV (reference sequence). The sequenced CDR3 bases are TGTGCCAGCAGTTTAGGCAGGGGGAGTGAAAAA. Its protein product is CASSLGRGSEK. The whole CDR3 sequence is CASSLGRGSEKLFF.

The CDR3: CASSGEGEAFF. The CDR3 bases that were read are TGCGCCAGCAGCGGAGAAGGGGAG. The chain has TRBV10-1 and TRBJ1-1; TRBD1 might be the D (5 bases). The CDR3 end falls 3 residues outside the read, so it is completed with the germline J gene. There are 11 residues in the CDR3. Looked up from germline, CDR1 is WNHNN and CDR2 is SYGVQD (reference sequence).

Details on this clone: The missing CDR3 end, 3 residues past where the read stops, is filled in from the germline J gene. V and J are TRBV5-1 and TRBJ1-1; the D is unclear. The germline V gene encodes CDR1 SGHRS and CDR2 YFSETQ. This CDR3 spans 15 amino acids. Trimming shortened V by 1 base and J by 1 base, and 11 bases separated the two germline ends. CDR3 DNA (partial): TGCGCCAGCAGCTTGCCCAGGCGGGAGAACACTGAA. Amino acids: CASSLPRRENTE. The full CDR3 protein is CASSLPRRENTEAFF.

As regards this clone: Read coverage stops 3 residues before the CDR3 terminus; the germline J gene supplies the remainder. The chain couples TRBV5-1 to TRBJ2-2; 7 bases match TRBD2. Germline assignment: CDR1 SGHRS and CDR2 YFSETQ. The CDR3 is 16 amino acids. The V and J ends lost 0 bases and 2 bases, in that order; junction bases with no gene match: 4. CDR3 protein: CASSLAGTTNTGELFF. The sequenced part of the CDR3 DNA is TGCGCCAGCAGCTTGGCCGGGACTACAAACACCGGGGAG.

CDR3 sequence: CASSSQGGNTEAFF. Incomplete CDR3 DNA: TGTGCCAGCAGCTCTCAGGGGGGGAACACTGAA. This rearrangement joins TRBV7-2 to TRBJ1-1; 7 nucleotides match TRBD1. The CDR3 end is not reached by the read, which stops 3 residues before it; the germline J gene fills it in. V was pared by 4 bases and J by 1 base, with 3 bases of the junction left unmatched. Germline V gives CDR1 SGHTA, CDR2 FQGNSA. The CDR3 totals 14 residues.

With regard to this clone: The read halts 3 residues ahead of the CDR3 end, with the missing end drawn from the germline J gene. The chain combines TRBV2 with TRBJ2-3; 10 bases are a match to TRBD1. Germline V gives CDR1 SNHLY, CDR2 FYNNEI. The CDR3 covers 14 residues. CDR3 amino acids: CASNGDRGQETQYF. CDR3 DNA (partial): TGTGCCAGCAACGGGGACAGGGGACAAGAGACG.

The CDR3 sequence: CASSYRGGGFGEAFF. CDR3 DNA (partial): TGTGCCAGCAGTTACCGAGGAGGAGGGTTTGGTGAA. The chain couples TRBV6-2 or TRBV6-3 to TRBJ1-1, with D unclear. The read ends 3 residues shy of where the CDR3 ends; the end is completed using the germline J gene. V was cut by 2 bases and J by 7 bases, with 17 bases left in between. The germline V gene has CDR1 MNHEY and CDR2 SVGEGT. This CDR3 is 15 amino acids long.

Remarks on this clone: Sequencing ends 3 residues short of the CDR3 end; the germline J gene provides the rest. The chain uses TRBV2 and TRBJ1-2; no clear D gene. The CDR3 length is 14 residues. Germline CDR1 is SNHLY and CDR2 is FYNNEI. Trimming pared 8 bases from V and 0 bases from J, leaving 13 bases between. CDR3 in amino acids: CASGYAKANYGYTF. CDR3 DNA, as far as it was read: TGTGCCAGCGGTTATGCCAAGGCTAACTATGGC.

Regarding this clone: The read ends 3 residues early relative to the CDR3; the germline J gene fills the gap. J is TRBJ1-2 and V is TRBV2; maybe TRBD1 (5 bases). Trimming removed 4 bases from V and 3 bases from J, with 18 bases in between. Looked up from germline, CDR1 is SNHLY and CDR2 is FYNNEI. CDR3 length: 16 residues. Partial CDR3 DNA: TGTGCCAGCAGTGTTTCCACCGACAGCCTAGACTATGGC. This translates into CASSVSTDSLDYG. The full-length CDR3 reads as CASSVSTDSLDYGYTF.

A word on this clone: The read terminates 3 residues before the CDR3 end, so the remaining end is supplied by the germline J gene. This chain uses TRBV11-2 with TRBJ2-1, with a weak D call TRBD1 (6 bases). Per the germline V gene, CDR1 is SGHAT and CDR2 is FQNNGV. This CDR3 is built from 14 residues. V was shortened by 1 base and J by 8 bases, with 12 bases between the two germline ends. The CDR3: CASSLAVGAYEQFF. CDR3 bases read: TGTGCCAGCAGCTTAGCCGTGGGGGCCTATGAG.

In regard to this clone: The sequence runs out 3 residues before the end of the CDR3; the remainder is reconstructed from the germline J gene. The chain has TRBV2 and TRBJ1-5, with TRBD1 matching over 10 bases. Germline values: CDR1 SNHLY, CDR2 FYNNEI. V gave up 6 bases and J gave up 0 bases; unmatched junction bases: 2. The CDR3 spans 15 residues. The CDR3 sequence is CASSGDRGSNQPQHF. The CDR3 bases that were read are TGTGCCAGCAGCGGGGACAGGGGTAGCAATCAGCCC.

Details on this clone: The CDR3 goes on 3 residues after the read ends, and that part is filled in from the germline J gene. The chain uses TRBV19 and TRBJ2-4, with D unresolved. The CDR3 length is 15 residues. From germline, CDR1 is LNHDA and CDR2 SQIVND (reference sequence). CDR3 sequence reads: CASSILPDPNYGQYF. The sequenced CDR3 bases are TGTGCCAGTAGTATACTTCCGGATCCTAACTATGGT.

The CDR3: CASSQGRTAEQYF. The CDR3 bases that were read are TGTGCCAGCAGCCAAGGGCGGACTGCCGAG. J is TRBJ2-7 and V is TRBV4-2; D might be TRBD2 (5 bases). The read terminates 3 residues before the CDR3 end, so the remaining end is supplied by the germline J gene. Germline loops: CDR1 LGHNA, CDR2 YNFKEQ. The V end was cut by 1 base, the J end by 6 bases, with 10 bases between. The CDR3 has 13 residues.

As concerns this clone: The observed sequence ends 3 residues before the CDR3 terminus, with the missing tail filled in from the germline J gene. V and J are TRBV12-3 or TRBV12-4 and TRBJ1-1, with D uncertain. Between the trimmed V and J ends, which lost 2 bases and 6 bases, there was a span of 13 bases. The CDR3 is 14 amino acids. The CDR3 spells CASSLQAGLSEAFF. CDR3 DNA (partial): TGTGCCAGCAGTTTACAGGCGGGTTTATCTGAA.

Notes on this clone: The CDR3 goes on 3 residues after the read ends, and that part is filled in from the germline J gene. The V gene is TRBV14, the J gene TRBJ2-5; D unresolved. Trimming cost V 2 bases and J 7 bases, with 8 bases left between them. The germline CDR1 and CDR2 sequences are SGHDN and FVKESK. This CDR3 is built from 12 residues. The CDR3 loop reads CASSQPSRTQYF. The sequenced CDR3 bases are TGTGCCAGCAGCCAACCCTCCCGGACC.

Notes on this clone: The DNA ends 3 residues before the CDR3 does, and the rest of the CDR3 is filled in from the germline J gene. The V call is TRBV2, the J call TRBJ2-5; 9 bases line up with TRBD2. The germline V gene has CDR1 SNHLY and CDR2 FYNNEI. The CDR3 has 14 amino acids. The junction had 5 bases not matched to a gene; V was cut back by 7 bases and J by 2 bases. The CDR3 sequence: CASIRSGGQETQYF. The covered CDR3 bases are TGTGCCAGCATCCGGAGCGGGGGGCAAGAGACC.

Turning to this clone: The read is 3 residues too short to cover the CDR3 end, so that end is filled in from the germline J gene. The chain has TRBV20-1 and TRBJ2-3; 8 bases are shared with TRBD2. From germline, CDR1 is DFQATT and CDR2 SNEGSKA (reference sequence). With 7 bases clipped from V and 5 bases from J, the junction kept 14 bases outside the gene matches. This CDR3 contains 15 residues. The covered CDR3 bases are TGCAGTGTCCCGAACTTCCGGGGGGGCGTAGATACG. Encoded protein: CSVPNFRGGVDT. The CDR3, in full, reads CSVPNFRGGVDTQYF.

A note on this clone: The read stops 3 residues short of the end of the CDR3; the missing end is completed from the germline J gene. The J gene is TRBJ2-5, the V gene TRBV28; possibly TRBD1 for D (5 bases). CDR1 MDHEN and CDR2 SYDVKM come from the germline V gene. V was cut by 9 bases and J by 6 bases, with 23 bases left in between. This CDR3 region has 15 residues. The DNA read from the CDR3 is TGTGCCAGACCACGGCAGGGCCGGTCGAATCAGACC. Protein sequence: CARPRQGRSNQT. The whole CDR3 region reads CARPRQGRSNQTQYF.

For this clone: The read stops 3 residues short of the end of the CDR3; the missing end is completed from the germline J gene. This rearrangement joins TRBV4-2 to TRBJ1-6; TRBD1 agrees at 11 bases. CDR3 length: 16 amino acids. J gave up 6 bases and V 4 bases, and 5 bases lay outside the gene matches. The germline gives CDR1 LGHNA, CDR2 YNFKEQ. The chain's CDR3 is CASSLGTGGGNSPLHF. The sequenced part of the CDR3 DNA is TGTGCCAGCAGCCTAGGGACAGGGGGAGGTAATTCACCC.

About this clone: The read finishes 3 residues shy of the CDR3 end, and the germline J gene is used to complete it. The chain recombines TRBV7-3 with TRBJ2-3, with 12 bases identical to TRBD2. Trimming cost V 4 bases and J 4 bases; bases outside gene matches: 6. Germline V gene data show CDR1 as SGHTA and CDR2 as FQGTGA. This CDR3 has 16 amino acids. CDR3 residues: CASSSPGLAGPDTQYF. The DNA read from the CDR3 is TGTGCCAGCAGCTCTCCGGGACTAGCGGGTCCAGATACG.

To note about this clone: The read falls 3 residues short of the CDR3 end, and the missing part is taken from the germline J gene. The gene calls are TRBV5-1 and TRBJ2-2; no clear D gene. CDR3 size: 15 residues. The germline V gene encodes CDR1 SGHRS and CDR2 YFSETQ. The sequenced part of the CDR3 DNA is TGCGCCAGCAGCTTGGCAGCGTCCTCGGGTGAAAAG. This codes for CASSLAASSGEK. The whole CDR3 region reads CASSLAASSGEKLFF.